Each of the 2 T cell receptor beta chains below was sequenced from the same sample in a study of OX40 agonist ivuxolimab in advanced cancers. Method: immunoSEQ multiplex PCR; TCRdb's copy keeps in-frame clones and lacks some. The sample carries around 60,000 clones, around 90% recorded once. The material was CD4+ or CD8+ T cells sorted from blood, obtained in a trial of the OX40 agonist ivuxolimab. The receptors stem from an adult with an advanced solid tumor such as melanoma, head and neck, liver or kidney cancer.

This rearrangement joins TRBV12-5 to TRBJ2-7; 8 bases align to TRBD1. J lost 3 bases, V lost 10 bases, and 5 bases had no gene match. The CDR3 loop spans 12 amino acids. Germline V gene sequence: CDR1 LGHNT, CDR2 FRNRAP. CDR3 sequence: CATSRGLYEQYF. In DNA, the CDR3 is TGTGCTACAAGCAGGGGGCTCTACGAGCAGTACTTC.

CDR3 sequence: CASSRGANEKLFF. The CDR3 coding sequence is TGCGCCAGCTCCAGGGGAGCTAATGAAAAACTGTTTTTT. The genes are TRBV5-1 and TRBJ1-4; maybe TRBD1 (6 bases). The germline V gene has CDR1 SGHRS and CDR2 YFSETQ. The V end lost 7 bases, the J end lost 3 bases, and 10 bases lay between the germline ends. CDR3 length: 13 amino acids.